The entry below describes one T cell receptor (beta chain). Its matching antigen is unknown. The data derive from a study of cytomegalovirus exposure and HLA in healthy donors. Overall study findings and caveats: Follow-up analysis later connected one missense variant in DCLRE1C with trimming of TCR beta V- and J-genes.

Amplification used 60 Vbeta primers and 13 Jbeta primers. The method was immunoSEQ multiplex PCR; TCRdb's version includes in-frame clones alone and lacks a portion of them. Of 110,000 or so clones listed, 81% were seen once; the top ten hold 2.2%. The TCR sequence derives from a woman aged 40 to 49 in good health and CMV-seronegative. Sequenced: PBMCs.

CDR3 amino acids: CASRQGQGTEAFF. The CDR3 nucleotides read TGTGCCAGCAGGCAGGGTCAGGGCACTGAAGCTTTCTTT. The chain joins TRBV2 to TRBJ1-1; D perhaps matches TRBD1 (5 bases). Germline V gene lookup returns CDR1 SNHLY and CDR2 FYNNEI. V was pared by 6 bases and J by 4 bases, with 12 bases between. The CDR3 has 13 residues.